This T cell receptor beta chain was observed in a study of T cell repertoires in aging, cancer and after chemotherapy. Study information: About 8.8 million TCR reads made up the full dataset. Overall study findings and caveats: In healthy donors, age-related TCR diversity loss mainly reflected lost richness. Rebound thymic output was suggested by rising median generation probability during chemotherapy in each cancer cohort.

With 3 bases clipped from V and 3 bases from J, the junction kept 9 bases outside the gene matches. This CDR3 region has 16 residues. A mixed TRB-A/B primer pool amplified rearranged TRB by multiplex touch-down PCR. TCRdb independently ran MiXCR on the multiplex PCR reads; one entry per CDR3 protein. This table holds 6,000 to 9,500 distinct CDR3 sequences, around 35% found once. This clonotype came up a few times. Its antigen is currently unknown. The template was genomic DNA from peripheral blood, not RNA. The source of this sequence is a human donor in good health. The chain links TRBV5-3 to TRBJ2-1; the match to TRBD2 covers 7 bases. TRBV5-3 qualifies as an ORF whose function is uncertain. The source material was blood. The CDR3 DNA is TGTGCCAGAAGCTCTAAGGGACTACCCTTCTACAATGAGCAGTTCTTC. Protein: CARSSKGLPFYNEQFF.